Below, one T cell receptor (beta chain) is given with its context. The data derive from a study of T cells in Graves' hyperthyroidism and ophthalmopathy. RNA transcripts were the template for amplifying TCR beta CDR3 regions. The primer set for the first-round RT-PCR of the TCR CDR3 was HTBI. One entry per CDR3 protein, called by TCRdb with MiXCR from the multiplex PCR reads. Of fewer than 400,000 distinct CDR3 sequences listed, around 17% were seen once; the top ten hold around a third. V shed 4 bases and J 2 bases; nucleotides not matched to a gene: 3. This CDR3 comprises 14 residues. Germline V lookup: CDR1 SQVTM, CDR2 ANQGSEA.

The V gene is TRBV29-1, the J gene TRBJ2-2; TRBD1 matches at 8 bases. Sequencing was performed on blood. The TCR originated in a man aged 30 to 39 with Graves' hyperthyroidism. This chain's CDR3 is CSVVGQANTGELFF. CDR3 DNA: TGCAGCGTTGTGGGACAGGCTAACACCGGGGAGCTGTTTTTT.